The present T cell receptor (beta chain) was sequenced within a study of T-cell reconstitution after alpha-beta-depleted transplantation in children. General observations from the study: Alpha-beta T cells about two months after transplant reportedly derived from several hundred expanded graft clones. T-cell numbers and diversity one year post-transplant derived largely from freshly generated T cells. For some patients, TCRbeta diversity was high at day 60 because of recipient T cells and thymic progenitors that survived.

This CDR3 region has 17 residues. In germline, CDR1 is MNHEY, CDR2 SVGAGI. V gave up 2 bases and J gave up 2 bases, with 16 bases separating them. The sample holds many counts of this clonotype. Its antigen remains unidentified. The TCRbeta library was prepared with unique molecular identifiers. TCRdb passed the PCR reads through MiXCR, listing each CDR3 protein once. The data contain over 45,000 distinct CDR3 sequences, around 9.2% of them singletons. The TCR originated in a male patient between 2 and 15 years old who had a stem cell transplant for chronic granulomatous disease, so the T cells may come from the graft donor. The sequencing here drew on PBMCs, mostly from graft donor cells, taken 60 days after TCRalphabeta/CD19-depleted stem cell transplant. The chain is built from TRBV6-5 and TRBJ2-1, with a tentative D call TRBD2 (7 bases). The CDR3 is CASSYLPVGGAYNEQFF. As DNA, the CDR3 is TGTGCCAGCAGTTACCTCCCCGTAGGGGGGGCCTACAATGAGCAGTTCTTC.